One sample yielded the 20 T cell receptor beta chains listed below, sequenced in a study of Ad26.COV2.S vaccination and SARS-CoV-2 variants. Generated by immunoSEQ multiplex PCR, the TCRdb table keeps only in-frame clones and is missing some. The sample consists of 250,000 or so clones, about 83% of them appearing once. As for treatment: 19 received Ad26.COV2.S at low or high dose, single or two shots; 5 received placebo; per-sample allocation not given. It was on day 63 after the first vaccine or placebo injection that samples were taken. Sequencing was performed on peripheral blood, taken in a trial of Ad26.COV2.S vaccine versus placebo. The receptors stem from a person between 18 and 65 years old who received the Ad26.COV2.S COVID-19 vaccine or a placebo.

The V gene is TRBV7-3, the J gene TRBJ2-3, with 8 bases lining up with TRBD2. The CDR3 sequence is 16 residues long. Germline-derived CDR1 and CDR2 are SGHTA and FQGTGA. The V and J ends lost 5 bases and 2 bases, in that order; junction bases with no gene match: 9. CDR3 in DNA: TGTGCCAGCAGCCCCCGGGGTAGCGGGATCACAGATACGCAGTATTTT. It is translated as CASSPRGSGITDTQYF.

The chain has TRBV10-3 and TRBJ1-1; D not certain. Trimming stripped 7 bases from V and 0 bases from J, with 12 bases between. CDR1 and CDR2 (germline): ENHRY, SYGVKD. This CDR3 is 14 amino acids long. The CDR3 nucleotides read TGTGCCATCAAGGAGGACGGGATGAACACTGAAGCTTTCTTT. This codes for CAIKEDGMNTEAFF.

J is TRBJ2-2 and V is TRBV29-1; D call uncertain. Germline lookup yields CDR1 SQVTM and CDR2 ANQGSEA. Trimming removed 3 bases at V and 1 base at J, with 3 bases between. The CDR3 length is 12 residues. The CDR3 sequence: CSVERNTGELFF. The CDR3 DNA sequence: TGCAGCGTTGAGAGGAACACCGGGGAGCTGTTTTTT.

The chain carries TRBV2 and TRBJ1-4, with D tentatively TRBD1 (6 bases). The CDR3 has 15 amino acids. Germline V gene data show CDR1 as SNHLY and CDR2 as FYNNEI. V was trimmed by 3 bases and J by 3 bases, leaving 11 bases between them. CDR3 DNA sequence: TGTGCCAGCAGTGACCCGGGGGCAGCTAATGAAAAACTGTTTTTT. Translating it yields CASSDPGAANEKLFF.

J is TRBJ1-5 and V is TRBV2; 9 nucleotides line up with TRBD1. Per germline, CDR1 SNHLY and CDR2 FYNNEI. The CDR3 is made up of 14 amino acids. V gave up 7 bases and J gave up 9 bases; unmatched junction bases: 10. The DNA for the CDR3 is TGTGCCAGCACCACCGGACAGGGGCGCCGGCCCCAGCATTTT. This sequence encodes CASTTGQGRRPQHF.

The CDR3 DNA is TGTGCCAGCAGCCGGATTTCTGGGGCCAACGTCCTGACTTTC. This gives the protein CASSRISGANVLTF. V usage is TRBV5-4 and J usage is TRBJ2-6; D gene unclear. The CDR3 consists of 14 residues. Germline CDR1 SGHNT, CDR2 YYREEE (reference sequence). V was pared by 4 bases and J by 1 base, with 6 bases between.

This clone was detected once. The genes are TRBV6-2 or TRBV6-3 and TRBJ1-5; D might be TRBD1 (5 bases). V was clipped by 2 bases and J by 9 bases, with 17 bases between them. The V gene's germline CDR1 is MNHEY and CDR2 SVGEGT. The CDR3 spans 15 residues. CDR3 region: CASSYAKGDARPQHF. In DNA, the CDR3 is TGTGCCAGCAGTTACGCTAAAGGGGACGCTCGGCCCCAGCATTTT.

The chain links TRBV5-1 to TRBJ2-7, with a possible D match to TRBD2 (7 bases). The ends were cut back, 5 bases at V and 0 bases at J, with 15 bases in the middle. In germline, CDR1 is SGHRS, CDR2 YFSETQ. The CDR3 spans 15 residues. The CDR3 here is CASRPRGAGSYEQYF. Here the CDR3 DNA reads TGCGCCAGCAGGCCCCGGGGGGCCGGCTCCTACGAGCAGTACTTC.

The chain employs TRBV4-1 and TRBJ1-4; 9 bases align to TRBD1. There are 13 residues in the CDR3. From germline, CDR1 is MGHRA and CDR2 YSYEKL. The trim removed 6 bases at V and 8 bases at J, leaving 4 bases unmatched. This chain's CDR3 is CASSLTGGEKLFF. The DNA of the CDR3 is TGCGCCAGCAGTCTGACAGGGGGGGAAAAACTGTTTTTT.

The gene calls are TRBV5-5 and TRBJ1-3; TRBD1 is a possible D gene (6 bases). Germline V gene lookup returns CDR1 SGHKS and CDR2 YYEKEE (reference sequence). Trimming left V 3 bases short and J 0 bases short, with 7 bases between. The CDR3 is 14 amino acids. The CDR3: CASSSRGSGNTIYF. CDR3 sequence (DNA): TGTGCCAGCAGCTCCAGGGGCTCTGGAAACACCATATATTTT.

The gene calls are TRBV18 and TRBJ2-1; D might be TRBD1 (6 bases). The V and J ends lost 2 bases and 8 bases respectively, with 16 bases between them. Germline CDR1 and CDR2: KGHSH and LQKENI. This CDR3 has 15 amino acids. This CDR3 is CASSPSGVVSHEQFF. As DNA, the CDR3 is TGTGCCAGCTCACCATCAGGGGTAGTTTCCCATGAGCAGTTCTTC.

The rearrangement joins TRBV4-3 to TRBJ1-2; 9 bases fit TRBD1. CDR1 and CDR2 from the germline V gene are LGHNA and YSLEER. The CDR3 extends over 16 amino acids. With 1 base clipped from V and 4 bases from J, the junction kept 7 bases outside the gene matches. The CDR3 protein is CASSQGSGTGIYGYTF. The DNA for the CDR3 is TGCGCCAGCAGCCAAGGCTCCGGGACAGGGATCTATGGCTACACCTTC.

In regard to this clone: The same CDR3 can be traced to other DNA sequences in this sample. The rearrangement links TRBV9 to TRBJ1-3, with TRBD1 identical over 7 bases. Germline V gene sequence: CDR1 SGDLS, CDR2 YYNGEE. The V and J ends lost 2 bases and 2 bases, in that order; junction bases with no gene match: 1. The CDR3 runs to 14 residues. The DNA of the CDR3 is TGTGCCAGCAGCGTTCAGGGGGCTGGAAACACCATATATTTT. Its protein product is CASSVQGAGNTIYF.

The chain is built from TRBV19 and TRBJ2-7, with D perhaps TRBD1 or TRBD2 (5 bases each). CDR1 is LNHDA and CDR2 is SQIVND in the germline V gene (reference sequence). This CDR3 is 14 amino acids long. V lost 5 bases to trimming and J lost 2 bases, with 13 bases between them. CDR3 protein: CASSARDGAYEQYF. The CDR3 DNA reads TGTGCCAGTAGTGCCCGGGACGGGGCCTACGAGCAGTACTTC.

V and J are TRBV12-3 or TRBV12-4 and TRBJ1-1; D not resolved. The V end was cut by 4 bases, the J end by 5 bases, with 5 bases between. This CDR3 is built from 11 residues. In nucleotides, the CDR3 is TGTGCCAGCAGTTCAAGTACTGAAGCTTTCTTT. Translating it yields CASSSSTEAFF.

This clone has just a few counts. The chain employs TRBV30 and TRBJ1-1, with D possibly matching TRBD1 (5 bases). The V gene's germline CDR1 is GTSNPN and CDR2 SVGIG (reference sequence). CDR3 length: 13 amino acids. Trimming removed 5 bases from V and 8 bases from J, with 18 bases in between. In nucleotides, the CDR3 is TGTGCCTGGGTCCTGGGTGTTGGGGACGAAGCTTTCTTT. This codes for CAWVLGVGDEAFF.

The rearrangement links TRBV19 to TRBJ1-5; possible D gene TRBD1, 5 bases. This CDR3 region has 14 residues. Trimming took 3 bases from V and 0 from J, leaving 6 bases between them. Per the germline V gene, CDR1 is LNHDA and CDR2 is SQIVND (reference sequence). CDR3 sequence (DNA): TGTGCCAGTAGTATCGGACATAGCAATCAGCCCCAGCATTTT. Translation: CASSIGHSNQPQHF.

The genes are TRBV7-6 and TRBJ2-5; 8 bases agree with TRBD2. Germline CDR1 and CDR2: SGHVS and FNYEAQ. The CDR3 has 17 residues. J gave up 5 bases and V 0 bases, and 11 bases lay outside the gene matches. The CDR3 bases are TGTGCCAGCAGCTTAGCCTCCTTGACTAGCGTACCGGAGACCCAGTACTTC. Encoded protein: CASSLASLTSVPETQYF.

V and J are TRBV7-9 and TRBJ2-4; D is undetermined. The CDR3 contains 16 residues. V dropped 1 base and J dropped 0 bases, with 10 bases sitting between them. Germline CDR1 is SEHNR and CDR2 is FQNEAQ (reference sequence). Here the CDR3 reads CASSLGPRLAKNIQYF. The CDR3 DNA reads as TGTGCCAGCAGCTTAGGTCCGAGACTAGCCAAAAACATTCAGTACTTC.

Ten or more counts support this clone. The chain recombines TRBV3-1 (or the pseudogene TRBV3-2) with TRBJ2-2; 7 bases align to TRBD1. The V gene end was trimmed by 1 base and the J gene end by 9 bases; junction bases not matched to a gene: 17. The CDR3 covers 18 residues. Germline CDR1 LGHDT, CDR2 YNNKEL (reference sequence). The CDR3 sequence is CASSQVPGTALNGRELFF. The CDR3 nucleotides are TGTGCCAGCAGCCAAGTTCCCGGGACAGCTCTAAACGGGCGGGAGCTGTTTTTT.